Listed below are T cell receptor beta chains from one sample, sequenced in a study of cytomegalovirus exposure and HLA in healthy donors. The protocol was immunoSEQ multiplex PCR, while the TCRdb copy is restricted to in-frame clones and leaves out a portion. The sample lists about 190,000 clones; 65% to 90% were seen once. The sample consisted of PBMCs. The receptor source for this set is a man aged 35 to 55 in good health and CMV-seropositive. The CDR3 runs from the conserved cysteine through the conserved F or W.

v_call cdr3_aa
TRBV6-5 CASSYTRKGGAGELFF
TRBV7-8 CASSQRRGSTGELFF
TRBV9 CASSATESGQPQHF
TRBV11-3 CASSLWRDTEAFF
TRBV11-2 CASSPRGQETQYF
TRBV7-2 CASSPAGRGGLNEQFF
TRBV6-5 CASSPAGSGHTQYF
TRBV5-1 CASSMGQPLNEKLFF
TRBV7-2 CASSLVGSTNEKLFF
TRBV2 CASNPGQGAHTEAFF
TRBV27 CASRLTPGQGNYGYTF
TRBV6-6 CASTVEHNEQFF
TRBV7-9 CASSIRGDTEAFF
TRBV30 CAWSPGSRSPLHF
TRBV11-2 CASSSPGQGLKRNIQYF
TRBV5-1 CASSVWDREPYNEQFF
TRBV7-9 CSSSSRQETQYF
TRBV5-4 CASSRRVQGPNTEAFF
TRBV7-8 CASSLGESNYGYTF
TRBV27 CASSFWGPGETQYF
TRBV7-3 CASSQYGGGNTEAFF
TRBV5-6 CASSRTGSEWGYEQYF
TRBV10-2 CASRRTSGGGDTQYF
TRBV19 CASSVGARGTGELFF
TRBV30 CAWISPGMTNEKLFF
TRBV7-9 CASSPTSVTDTQYF
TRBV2 CASSGAGVQETQYF
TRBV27 CASSWDRFQPQHF
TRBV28 CASMTDVEEQYF
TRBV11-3 CASSLRLAGAADTQYF
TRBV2 CASSGAGGLTDTQYF
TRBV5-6 CASSPGRGELFF
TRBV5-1 CASSSFDRAPDTQYF
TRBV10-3 CAIRSDRENTDTQYF
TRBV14 CASSPTGGATNEKLFF
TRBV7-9 CASSYRVIGELFF